The source of this T cell receptor (beta chain) is a study of cytomegalovirus exposure and HLA in healthy donors. Study-wide results and limits: The study recorded 160 or so TCR beta chains that were cytomegalovirus-associated. High specificity and sensitivity for cytomegalovirus status were reported for the classifier. Trimming of TCR beta V- and J-genes showed a link, identified in a later analysis, to a missense DCLRE1C variant. Rates of TCR association differed by HLA locus in a later analysis, with DRB1 highest and HLA-C lowest.

As for this clone: Its antigen is not identified.

Amplification used 60 Vbeta primers and 13 Jbeta primers. Clones were read by immunoSEQ multiplex PCR, and TCRdb kept only the in-frame ones, dropping some. The profile shows roughly 130,000 clones, about 80% of them singletons. The length of the CDR3 is 13 residues. The J segment lost 4 bases and the V segment lost 7 bases, leaving 5 bases of the junction unmatched. Per germline, CDR1 SNHLY and CDR2 FYNNEI. This receptor was taken from a man between 18 and 29 years old in good health and CMV-seronegative. The chain uses TRBV2 and TRBJ2-3; 7 nucleotides match TRBD1. Material for sequencing was PBMCs. CDR3 nucleotide sequence: TGTGCCAGCATGACAGGGCCTCCAGATACGCAGTATTTT. Translation gives CASMTGPPDTQYF.